Each of the 20 T cell receptor beta chains below was sequenced from the same sample in a study of shared T cell receptors in the human thymus. Some clones are missing from TCRdb's copy, which holds only in-frame ones; the method was immunoSEQ multiplex PCR. The table shows 700,000 or so clones, with 80% to 90% occurring only once. These data also featured in a second study, about human thymus T cells.

Material for sequencing was thymocytes. Receptors were obtained from a girl under two years old with a congenital heart defect.

The J gene is TRBJ2-3, the V gene TRBV7-2; 7 positions match TRBD2. V lost 7 bases and J lost 8; bases outside the gene matches: 15. The germline gives CDR1 SGHTA, CDR2 FQGNSA. The CDR3 totals 15 residues. The CDR3 region has the DNA TGTGCCAGCACCACTAGCGACAGTTCACATGGTACGCAGTATTTT. Translating it yields CASTTSDSSHGTQYF.

V gene TRBV27 combines with J gene TRBJ1-2, with D maybe TRBD1 (5 bases). Trimming stripped 2 bases from V and 7 bases from J, with 14 bases between. CDR1 is MNHEY, CDR2 SMNVEV, per germline (reference sequence). The CDR3 has 14 residues. The CDR3 protein is CASSLVKGGGGYTF. In DNA, the CDR3 is TGTGCCAGCAGTTTAGTGAAGGGCGGGGGTGGCTACACCTTC.

The chain employs TRBV7-2 and TRBJ2-7; weak D call: TRBD2 (5 bases). Germline V gene sequence: CDR1 SGHTA, CDR2 FQGNSA. The length of the CDR3 is 14 residues. V lost 5 bases and J lost 3, with 14 bases in between. The CDR3 bases are TGTGCCAGCAGCCCCCCAGCGGTGGTCTACGAGCAGTACTTC. Protein: CASSPPAVVYEQYF. Full variable domain (missing parts from reference TRBV7-2 and TRBJ2-7): GAGVSQSPSNKVTEKGKDVELRCDPISGHTALYWYRQSLGQGLEFLIYFQGNSAPDKSGLPSDRFSAERTGGSVSTLTIQRTQQEDSAVYLCASSPPAVVYEQYFGPGTRLTVT.

The rearrangement links TRBV6-6 to TRBJ2-3; maybe TRBD1 (5 bases). The CDR3 loop spans 14 amino acids. Trimming left V 2 bases short and J 0 bases short, with 6 bases between. Germline V gene lookup returns CDR1 MNHNY and CDR2 SVGAGI (reference sequence). CDR3 coding DNA: TGTGCCAGCAGTTACAGGGGTAGCACAGATACGCAGTATTTT. Residues: CASSYRGSTDTQYF.

This rearrangement joins TRBV7-8 to TRBJ1-1; D remains ambiguous. The V gene's germline CDR1 is SGHVS and CDR2 FQNEAQ. The V gene lost 1 base and the J gene lost 0 bases, with 9 bases spanning the gap. This CDR3 contains 15 residues. The CDR3 is CASSLEVGMNTEAFF. CDR3 nucleotide sequence: TGTGCCAGCAGCTTAGAAGTCGGTATGAACACTGAAGCTTTCTTT.

The chain carries TRBV7-9 and TRBJ1-4; a weak D match, TRBD1 (6 bases). Germline values: CDR1 SEHNR, CDR2 FQNEAQ (reference sequence). This CDR3 spans 14 amino acids. The V end was cut by 2 bases, the J end by 7 bases, with 11 bases between. The CDR3 spells CASSLTGRGEKLFF. As DNA, the CDR3 is TGTGCCAGCAGCTTAACAGGGCGAGGTGAAAAACTGTTTTTT.

The chain uses TRBV11-2 and TRBJ2-1, with D tentatively TRBD2 (5 bases). Germline V gene data show CDR1 as SGHAT and CDR2 as FQNNGV. Trimming left V 5 bases short and J 4 bases short, with 15 bases between. The CDR3 contains 15 residues. CDR3 in DNA: TGTGCCAGCAGCCCCCTAGCCCCCCTTTACAATGAGCAGTTCTTC. It specifies CASSPLAPLYNEQFF. Together with reference TRBV11-2 and TRBJ2-1, the CDR3 gives the full variable domain: EAGVAQSPRYKIIEKRQSVAFWCNPISGHATLYWYQQILGQGPKLLIQFQNNGVVDDSQLPKDRFSAERLKGVDSTLKIQPAKLEDSAVYLCASSPLAPLYNEQFFGPGTRLTVL.

The genes are TRBV27 and TRBJ2-2, with D perhaps TRBD1 (7 bases). With 3 bases removed from V and 2 bases from J, the gap between germline ends came to 10 bases. CDR3 size: 15 residues. The germline V gene has CDR1 MNHEY and CDR2 SMNVEV (reference sequence). The CDR3 loop is CASSFRGVNTGELFF. The CDR3 DNA reads TGTGCCAGCAGTTTCAGGGGGGTAAACACCGGGGAGCTGTTTTTT.

The chain combines TRBV6-5 with TRBJ2-2; TRBD2 might be the D (5 bases). V shed 4 bases and J shed 4 bases, with 16 bases lying between them. Germline CDR1 reads MNHEY; CDR2 reads SVGAGI. The CDR3 loop spans 16 amino acids. CDR3 DNA sequence: TGTGCCAGCAGTTTCCTTGGAGGACGGCCCACCGGGGAGCTGTTTTTT. It encodes CASSFLGGRPTGELFF.

In this sample, this clone turned up a few times. The CDR3 is CASSLLLSGTGGGYTF. Here the CDR3 DNA reads TGTGCCAGTAGTCTATTACTTTCCGGGACAGGGGGTGGCTACACCTTC. The V and J genes are TRBV19 and TRBJ1-2; 11 nucleotides match TRBD1. This CDR3 comprises 16 residues. Germline V gene lookup returns CDR1 LNHDA and CDR2 SQIVND (reference sequence). Losses at the gene ends were 5 bases for V and 7 bases for J; bases not matched to a gene: 12.

This chain links TRBV4-3 with TRBJ1-5, with 10 bases fitting TRBD1. Germline V gene data show CDR1 as LGHNA and CDR2 as YSLEER. After removal of 1 base from V and 7 bases from J, the junction contained 7 bases not matched to a gene. CDR3 size: 16 residues. This CDR3 is CASSQATGGPNQPQHF. As DNA, the CDR3 is TGCGCCAGCAGCCAAGCGACAGGGGGCCCTAACCAGCCCCAGCATTTT.

Note on this clone: Other DNA sequences in this specimen translate into the identical CDR3. The chain carries TRBV9 and TRBJ2-6; D unclear. CDR3 size: 15 residues. Trimming shortened V by 0 bases and J by 0 bases, and 4 bases separated the two germline ends. Germline V lookup: CDR1 SGDLS, CDR2 YYNGEE. CDR3 sequence reads: CASSVAGSGANVLTF. CDR3 bases: TGTGCCAGCAGCGTAGCGGGCTCTGGGGCCAACGTCCTGACTTTC.

The V and J genes are TRBV6-1 and TRBJ1-5; TRBD1 matches at 9 bases. V dropped 5 bases and J dropped 6; count of bases not matched to a gene: 5. The germline gives CDR1 MNHNS, CDR2 SASEGT. The length of the CDR3 is 14 residues. The CDR3 protein is CASSRDRVSQPQHF. CDR3 in DNA: TGTGCCAGCAGTCGGGACAGGGTGAGTCAGCCCCAGCATTTT.

The chain combines TRBV19 with TRBJ1-2; no firm D call. CDR1 and CDR2 from the germline V gene are LNHDA and SQIVND (reference sequence). With 1 base removed from V and 5 bases from J, the gap between germline ends came to 14 bases. The CDR3 spans 15 residues. The CDR3 region has the DNA TGTGCCAGTAGTATAGCGCCCAGGTCGTCATATGGCTACACCTTC. Amino acids: CASSIAPRSSYGYTF.

The rearrangement links TRBV6-5 to TRBJ1-1; D call uncertain. The CDR3 runs to 13 residues. Trimming cost V 0 bases and J 4 bases, with 6 bases left between them. Germline V gene lookup returns CDR1 MNHEY and CDR2 SVGAGI. The DNA for the CDR3 is TGTGCCAGCAGTTACTCAGCCGGCACTGAAGCTTTCTTT. The encoded protein is CASSYSAGTEAFF.

The chain is built from TRBV6-5 and TRBJ1-2, with 9 bases matching TRBD1. The CDR3 runs to 13 residues. Losses at the gene ends were 4 bases for V and 7 bases for J; bases not matched to a gene: 4. From germline, CDR1 is MNHEY and CDR2 SVGAGI. CDR3 sequence reads: CASSSGTGSGYTF. CDR3 nucleotides: TGTGCCAGCAGTTCTGGGACAGGGAGTGGCTACACCTTC.

DNA of the CDR3: TGTGCCAGCAGTCCAGGCTATGGCTACACCTTC. Its translation: CASSPGYGYTF. V usage is TRBV28 and J usage is TRBJ1-2, with D unresolved. The CDR3 is 11 residues long. V was shortened by 5 bases and J by 4 bases, with 5 bases between the two germline ends. Germline CDR1 is MDHEN and CDR2 is SYDVKM.

The chain uses TRBV14 and TRBJ1-1; D is undetermined. Between the trimmed V and J ends, which lost 6 bases and 3 bases, there was a span of 11 bases. This CDR3 is built from 13 residues. Germline V gene lookup returns CDR1 SGHDN and CDR2 FVKESK. CDR3 coding DNA: TGTGCCAGCAGACTAGACATTTACACTGAAGCTTTCTTT. Encoded protein: CASRLDIYTEAFF.

The chain uses TRBV14 and TRBJ1-1; 9 bases fit TRBD1. The germline V gene encodes CDR1 SGHDN and CDR2 FVKESK. CDR3 length: 15 amino acids. V lost 4 bases and J lost 4; bases outside the gene matches: 7. The CDR3 spells CASSPHRGRGTEAFF. CDR3 DNA sequence: TGTGCCAGCAGCCCGCACAGGGGGCGAGGCACTGAAGCTTTCTTT.

The gene calls are TRBV14 and TRBJ1-1; D is uncertain. The CDR3 contains 13 residues. Germline V gene lookup returns CDR1 SGHDN and CDR2 FVKESK. V dropped 6 bases and J dropped 3 bases, with 11 bases sitting between them. This chain's CDR3 is CASSHLRDTEAFF. The CDR3 DNA reads TGTGCCAGCAGTCACCTCCGGGACACTGAAGCTTTCTTT.